What follows is one T cell receptor beta chain and its context. What it recognizes is unknown. This sample was taken from a study of T-cell reconstitution after alpha-beta-depleted transplantation in children. The CDR3 covers 14 residues. Trimming removed 5 bases at V and 13 bases at J, with 21 bases between. Germline CDR1 and CDR2: SGHAT and FQNNGV. Findings of the study overall: Surviving recipient cells, namely T cells and thymic progenitors, were the source of high day-60 TCRbeta diversity in some patients. Newly produced T cells mostly accounted for T-cell counts and diversity one year post-transplant. Several hundred graft clones that had expanded were reportedly the source of alpha-beta T cells about two months after transplant.

This sample's TCRbeta library carried unique molecular identifier barcodes. One entry per CDR3 protein, called by TCRdb with MiXCR from the PCR reads. The sample yields about 300,000 distinct CDR3 sequences, 9.5% to 13% seen once. The material was PBMCs, obtained before TCRalphabeta/CD19-depleted stem cell transplant. This chain joins TRBV11-2 and TRBJ2-1; D possibly corresponds to TRBD1 (8 bases). This TCR derives from a boy under two years old with acute myeloid leukemia, due to receive a stem cell transplant. CDR3 DNA sequence: TGTGCCAGCAGCGACACAGGGGGGGTTAAGGAACAGTTCTTC. This gives the protein CASSDTGGVKEQFF.